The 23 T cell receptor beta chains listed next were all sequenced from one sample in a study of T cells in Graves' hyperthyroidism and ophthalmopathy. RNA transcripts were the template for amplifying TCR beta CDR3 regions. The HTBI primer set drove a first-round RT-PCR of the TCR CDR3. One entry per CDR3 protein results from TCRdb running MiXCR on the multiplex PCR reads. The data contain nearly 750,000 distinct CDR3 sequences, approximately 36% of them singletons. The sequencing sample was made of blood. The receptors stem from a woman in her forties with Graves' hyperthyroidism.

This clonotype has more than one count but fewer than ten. In DNA, the CDR3 is TGTGCCAGCAGCTTACGGGTACGGTTCACTGAAGCTTTCTTT. It is translated as CASSLRVRFTEAFF. V is TRBV11-1 and J is TRBJ1-1; no definite D call. Germline V gives CDR1 SGHAT, CDR2 FQDESV (reference sequence). The CDR3 contains 14 residues. V gave up 2 bases and J gave up 4 bases, with 11 bases separating them.

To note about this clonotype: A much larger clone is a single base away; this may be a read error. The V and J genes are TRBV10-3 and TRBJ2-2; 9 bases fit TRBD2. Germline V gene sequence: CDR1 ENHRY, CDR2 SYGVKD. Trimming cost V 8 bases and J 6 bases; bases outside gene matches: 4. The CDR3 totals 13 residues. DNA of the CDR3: TGTGCCATCGGGATAGCGGGAGCCGGGGAGCTGTTTTTT. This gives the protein CAIGIAGAGELFF.

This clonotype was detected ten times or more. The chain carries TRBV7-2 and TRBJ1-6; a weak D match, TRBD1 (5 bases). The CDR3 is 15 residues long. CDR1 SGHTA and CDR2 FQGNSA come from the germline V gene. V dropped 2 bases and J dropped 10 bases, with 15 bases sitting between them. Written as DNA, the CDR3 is TGTGCCAGCAGCTTACAGGGCATGGGAAACTCACCCCTCCACTTT. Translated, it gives CASSLQGMGNSPLHF.

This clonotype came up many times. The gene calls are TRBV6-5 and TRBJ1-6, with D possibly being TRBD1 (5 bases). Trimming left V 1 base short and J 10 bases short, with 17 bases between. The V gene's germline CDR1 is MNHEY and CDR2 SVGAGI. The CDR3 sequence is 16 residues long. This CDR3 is CASSYFPGLKRSPLHF. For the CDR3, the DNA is TGTGCCAGCAGTTACTTCCCGGGACTGAAGCGGTCACCCCTCCACTTT.

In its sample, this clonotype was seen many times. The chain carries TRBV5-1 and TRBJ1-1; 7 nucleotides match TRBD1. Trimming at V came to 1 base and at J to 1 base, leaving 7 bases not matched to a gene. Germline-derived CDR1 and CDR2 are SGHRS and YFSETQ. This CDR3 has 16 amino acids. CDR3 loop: CASSLRQGQGNTEAFF. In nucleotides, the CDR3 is TGCGCCAGCAGCTTGAGACAGGGACAAGGGAACACTGAAGCTTTCTTT.

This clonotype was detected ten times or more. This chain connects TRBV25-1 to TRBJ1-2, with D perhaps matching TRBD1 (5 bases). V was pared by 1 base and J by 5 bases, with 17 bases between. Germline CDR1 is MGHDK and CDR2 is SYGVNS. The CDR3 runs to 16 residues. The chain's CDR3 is CASSEWPLRGSYGYTF. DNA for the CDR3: TGTGCCAGCAGTGAATGGCCACTGAGGGGATCATATGGCTACACCTTC.

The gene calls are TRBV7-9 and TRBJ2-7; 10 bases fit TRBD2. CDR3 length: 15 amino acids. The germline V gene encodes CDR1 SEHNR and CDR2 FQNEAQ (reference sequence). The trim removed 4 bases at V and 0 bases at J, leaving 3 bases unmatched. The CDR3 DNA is TGTGCCAGCAGCTCCCCTAGCGGGAGCTCCTACGAGCAGTACTTC. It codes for CASSSPSGSSYEQYF.

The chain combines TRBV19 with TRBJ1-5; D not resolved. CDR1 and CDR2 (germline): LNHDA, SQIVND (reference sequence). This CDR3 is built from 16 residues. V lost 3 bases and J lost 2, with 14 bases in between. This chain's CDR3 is CASSITPRWGNQPQHF. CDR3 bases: TGTGCCAGTAGTATCACTCCCCGGTGGGGCAATCAGCCCCAGCATTTT.

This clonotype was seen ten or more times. This CDR3 is CASSLGTDEKLFF. The CDR3 bases are TGTGCCAGCAGCTTAGGGACAGATGAAAAACTGTTTTTT. The V and J genes are TRBV7-6 and TRBJ1-4, with a possible D match to TRBD1 (6 bases). The CDR3 spans 13 residues. The V and J ends lost 1 base and 6 bases respectively, with 6 bases between them. CDR1 is SGHVS, CDR2 FNYEAQ, per germline.

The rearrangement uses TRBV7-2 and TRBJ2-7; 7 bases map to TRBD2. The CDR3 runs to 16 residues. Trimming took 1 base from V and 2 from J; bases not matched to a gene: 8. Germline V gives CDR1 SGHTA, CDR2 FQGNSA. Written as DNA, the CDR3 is TGTGCCAGCAGCTTAGGATTTCTAGCGGAGGCCTACGAGCAGTACTTC. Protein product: CASSLGFLAEAYEQYF.

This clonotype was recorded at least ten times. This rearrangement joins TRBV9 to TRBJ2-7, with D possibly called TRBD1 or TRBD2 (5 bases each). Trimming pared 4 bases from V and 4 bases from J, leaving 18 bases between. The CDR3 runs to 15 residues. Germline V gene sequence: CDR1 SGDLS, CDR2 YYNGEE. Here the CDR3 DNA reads TGTGCCAGCAGCCCCCGTGGACTGCCAGGGTACGAGCAGTACTTC. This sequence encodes CASSPRGLPGYEQYF. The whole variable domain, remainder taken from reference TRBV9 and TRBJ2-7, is DSGVTQTPKHLITATGQRVTLRCSPRSGDLSVYWYQQSLDQGLQFLIQYYNGEERAKGNILERFSAQQFPDLHSELNLSSLELGDSALYFCASSPRGLPGYEQYFGPGTRLTVT.

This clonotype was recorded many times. This chain's CDR3 is CASSLTGVGGSPLHF. The CDR3 coding sequence is TGTGCCAGTAGTCTGACAGGGGTAGGTGGATCACCCCTCCACTTT. The chain joins TRBV19 to TRBJ1-6; 8 positions agree with TRBD1. The CDR3 loop spans 15 amino acids. The trim removed 5 bases at V and 10 bases at J, leaving 10 bases unmatched. CDR1 LNHDA and CDR2 SQIVND come from the germline V gene (reference sequence).

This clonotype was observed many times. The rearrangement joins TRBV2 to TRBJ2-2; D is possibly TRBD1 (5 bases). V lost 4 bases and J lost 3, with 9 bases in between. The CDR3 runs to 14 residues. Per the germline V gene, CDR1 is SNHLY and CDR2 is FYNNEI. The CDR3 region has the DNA TGTGCCAGCAGTGTTAGGGGCGACACCGGGGAGCTGTTTTTT. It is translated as CASSVRGDTGELFF. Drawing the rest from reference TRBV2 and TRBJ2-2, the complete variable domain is EPEVTQTPSHQVTQMGQEVILRCVPISNHLYFYWYRQILGQKVEFLVSFYNNEISEKSEIFDDQFSVERPDGSNFTLKIRSTKLEDSAMYFCASSVRGDTGELFFGEGSRLTVL.

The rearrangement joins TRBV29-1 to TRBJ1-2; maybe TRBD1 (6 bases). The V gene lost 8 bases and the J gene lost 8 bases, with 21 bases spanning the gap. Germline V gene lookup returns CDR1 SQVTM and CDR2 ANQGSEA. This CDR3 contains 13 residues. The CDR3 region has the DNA TGCAGCTTAGTTGCTGGGGGCGCGGGCGGCTACACCTTC. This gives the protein CSLVAGGAGGYTF. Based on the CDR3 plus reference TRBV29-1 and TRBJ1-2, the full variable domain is SAVISQKPSRDICQRGTSLTIQCQVDSQVTMMFWYRQQPGQSLTLIATANQGSEATYESGFVIDKFPISRPNLTFSTLTVSNMSPEDSSIYLCSLVAGGAGGYTFGSGTRLTVV.

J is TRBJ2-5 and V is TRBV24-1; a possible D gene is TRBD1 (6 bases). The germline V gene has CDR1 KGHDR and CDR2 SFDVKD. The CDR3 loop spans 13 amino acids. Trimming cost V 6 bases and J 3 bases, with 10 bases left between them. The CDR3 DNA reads TGTGCCACCAGTTTAACAGGGAAAGAGACCCAGTACTTC. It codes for CATSLTGKETQYF.

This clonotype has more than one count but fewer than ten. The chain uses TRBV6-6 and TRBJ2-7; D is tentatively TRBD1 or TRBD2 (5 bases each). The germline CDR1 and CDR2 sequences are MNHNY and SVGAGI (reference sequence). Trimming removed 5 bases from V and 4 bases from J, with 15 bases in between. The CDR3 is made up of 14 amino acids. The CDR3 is CASSRPGTGYEQYF. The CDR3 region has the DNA TGTGCCAGCAGTCGGCCCGGGACGGGTTACGAGCAGTACTTC.

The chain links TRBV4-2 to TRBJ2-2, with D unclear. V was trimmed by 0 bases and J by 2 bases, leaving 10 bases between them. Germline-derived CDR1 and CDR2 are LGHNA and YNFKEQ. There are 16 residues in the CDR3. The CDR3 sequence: CASSQEDADNTGELFF. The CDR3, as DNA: TGTGCCAGCAGCCAAGAGGACGCTGACAACACCGGGGAGCTGTTTTTT.

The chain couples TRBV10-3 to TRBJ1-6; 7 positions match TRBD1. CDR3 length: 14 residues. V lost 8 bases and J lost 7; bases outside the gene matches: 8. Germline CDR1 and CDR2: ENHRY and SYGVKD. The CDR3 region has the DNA TGTGCCATCGGTTCCGGGACAGACAATTCACCCCTCCACTTT. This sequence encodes CAIGSGTDNSPLHF.

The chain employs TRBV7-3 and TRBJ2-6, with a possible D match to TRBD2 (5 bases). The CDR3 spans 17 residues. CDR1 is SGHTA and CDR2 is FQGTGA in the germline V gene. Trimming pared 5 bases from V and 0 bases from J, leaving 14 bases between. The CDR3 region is CASSQAGEGSGANVLTF. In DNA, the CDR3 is TGTGCCAGCAGCCAAGCAGGAGAGGGCTCTGGGGCCAACGTCCTGACTTTC.

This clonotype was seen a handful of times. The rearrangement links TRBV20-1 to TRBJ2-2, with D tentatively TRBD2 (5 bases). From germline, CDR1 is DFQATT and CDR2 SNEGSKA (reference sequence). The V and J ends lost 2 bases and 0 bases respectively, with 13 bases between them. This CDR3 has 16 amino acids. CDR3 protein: CSARPFSGSNTGELFF. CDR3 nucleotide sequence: TGCAGTGCTAGACCCTTCAGCGGCTCGAACACCGGGGAGCTGTTTTTT.

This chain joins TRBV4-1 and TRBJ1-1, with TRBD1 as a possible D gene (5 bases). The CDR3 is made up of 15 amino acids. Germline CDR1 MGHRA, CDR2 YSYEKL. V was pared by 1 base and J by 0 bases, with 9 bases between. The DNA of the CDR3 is TGCGCCAGCAGCCAAGTGGGGGGAATGAACACTGAAGCTTTCTTT. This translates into CASSQVGGMNTEAFF.

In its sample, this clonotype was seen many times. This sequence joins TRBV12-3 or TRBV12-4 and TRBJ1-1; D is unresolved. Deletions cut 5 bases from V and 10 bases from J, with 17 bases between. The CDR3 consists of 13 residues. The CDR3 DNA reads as TGTGCCAGCAGTGAACGGACTGGAGGTACAGCTTTCTTT. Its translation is CASSERTGGTAFF.

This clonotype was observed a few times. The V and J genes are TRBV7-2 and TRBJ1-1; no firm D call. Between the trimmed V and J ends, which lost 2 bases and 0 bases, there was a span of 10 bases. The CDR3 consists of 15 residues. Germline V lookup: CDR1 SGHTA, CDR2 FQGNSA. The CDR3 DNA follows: TGTGCCAGCAGCTTACCGGGCGGGGTGAACACTGAAGCTTTCTTT. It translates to CASSLPGGVNTEAFF.